This TCR beta chain was found in a study of blood T cells in healthy people across ages. With 4 bases removed from V and 7 bases from J, the gap between germline ends came to 17 bases. Germline loops: CDR1 LNHNV, CDR2 YYDKDF (reference sequence). The CDR3 covers 15 residues. Primed by a sample-barcoded 5' primer and a J-beta primer mix, a second PCR proceeded for 7 to 11 cycles. Each cDNA molecule carried a tag from a template-switch adaptor that contained 12 random nucleotides. All samples gave at least 2.5 million CDR3-containing paired-end reads. TCRdb called the 5' RACE reads again in MiXCR, with one record for every CDR3 protein. Of about 640,000 distinct CDR3 sequences in the sample, roughly 58% were seen once. Regarding this clonotype: Its antigen is currently unknown.

Whole-study results and caveats: The CMV status of each donor remained undetermined, and this could have confounded shifts in expanded clonotypes. Without sorted subsets, naive and antigen-experienced compartments could not be conclusively compared.

This clonotype was sampled from a man aged 60 to 69 in good health. The chain carries TRBV15 and TRBJ1-5; D perhaps matches TRBD1 (6 bases). The specimen was blood. The CDR3 nucleotides read TGTGCCACCAGCACCCGGGGGCCCGTGGGACAGCCCCAGCATTTT. Translating gives CATSTRGPVGQPQHF.